This TCR beta chain derives from a study of CD8 T cells in ankylosing spondylitis. TCR beta libraries were made by quantitative 5'-RACE with molecular barcodes. TCRdb recomputed calls from the 5' RACE reads with MiXCR, one row per CDR3 protein. The sample has some 840,000 distinct CDR3 sequences, 12% seen once; the top ten hold 0.51%. Study-level points and caveats: Significant enrichment of disease-linked clones was reportedly seen in matched ankylosing spondylitis synovial fluid. Ankylosing spondylitis blood seemed to carry a telltale TCR beta motif made of eight or nine highly homologous variants. Peripheral blood samples showed relatively rare disease-linked clones, and these clones were CD8+.

As to this clonotype: Antigen specificity is unknown.

J gave up 9 bases and V 2 bases, and 5 bases lay outside the gene matches. Germline-derived CDR1 and CDR2 are MNHEY and SMNVEV (reference sequence). The CDR3 spans 15 residues. The gene calls are TRBV27 and TRBJ1-6; 9 bases map to TRBD1. This clonotype was obtained from a male donor with ankylosing spondylitis. The sample was blood, either unsorted or a sorted T cell fraction (not recorded which). Here the CDR3 DNA reads TGTGCCAGCAGTTTAAAAGGACAGGGGACTTCACCCCTCCACTTT. It is translated as CASSLKGQGTSPLHF.